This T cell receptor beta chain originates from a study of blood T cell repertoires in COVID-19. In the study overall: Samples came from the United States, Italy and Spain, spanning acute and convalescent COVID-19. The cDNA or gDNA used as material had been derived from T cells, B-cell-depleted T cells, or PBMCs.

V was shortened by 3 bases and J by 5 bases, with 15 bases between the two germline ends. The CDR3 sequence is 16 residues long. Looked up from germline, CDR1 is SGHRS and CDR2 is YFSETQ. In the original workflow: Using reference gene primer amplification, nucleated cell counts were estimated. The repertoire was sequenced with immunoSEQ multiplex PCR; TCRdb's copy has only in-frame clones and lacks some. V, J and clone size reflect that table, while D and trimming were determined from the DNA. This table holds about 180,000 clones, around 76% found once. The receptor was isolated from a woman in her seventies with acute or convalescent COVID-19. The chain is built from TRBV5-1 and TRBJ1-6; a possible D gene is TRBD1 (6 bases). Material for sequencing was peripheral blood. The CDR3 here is CASSSQGLSNNSPLHF. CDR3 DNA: TGCGCCAGCAGCTCCCAGGGGCTTTCCAATAATTCACCCCTCCACTTT.